A selection of T cell receptor beta chains follows, all from one sample in a study of CD8 T cells in ankylosing spondylitis. From the 5' RACE reads, TCRdb called clonotypes with MiXCR, one entry per CDR3 protein. The table records 700,000 to 1,000,000 distinct CDR3 sequences, around 11% of them present only once. Sequenced material: blood, either unsorted or a sorted T cell fraction (not recorded which). The receptors were gathered from a male donor with ankylosing spondylitis. The conserved cysteine and the conserved F or W are not part of the CDR3 here.

V: TRBV7-2
J: TRBJ2-7
CDR3: ASSSRGRLYYEQY

V: TRBV4-2
J: TRBJ2-4
CDR3: ASSHLRNIQY

V: TRBV5-5
J: TRBJ2-2
CDR3: ASSLQVQGAAGELF

V: TRBV7-3
J: TRBJ2-3
CDR3: ASSLIGTSSVNTQY

V: TRBV6-2/TRBV6-3
J: TRBJ2-2
CDR3: ASIPRKHTGELF

V: TRBV20-1
J: TRBJ2-5
CDR3: SASGTSGYLETQY

V: TRBV20-1
J: TRBJ2-3
CDR3: SAIGGTTDTQY

V: TRBV7-2
J: TRBJ2-7
CDR3: ASSARTSAYEQY

V: TRBV11-2
J: TRBJ2-7
CDR3: ASSLNPGAEYEQY

V: TRBV7-6
J: TRBJ2-5
CDR3: ASSTRTGSGTQY

V: TRBV7-9
J: TRBJ2-3
CDR3: ASSLAPGQGERKQY

V: TRBV18
J: TRBJ2-1
CDR3: ASSPQRNEQF

V: TRBV7-9
J: TRBJ1-2
CDR3: ASSSRQGADYGYT

V: TRBV5-1
J: TRBJ2-5
CDR3: ASSPGLTDQETQY

V: TRBV29-1
J: TRBJ2-7
CDR3: SVERVAGGISYEQY

V: TRBV7-9
J: TRBJ2-1
CDR3: AVSGDNEQF

V: TRBV9
J: TRBJ2-7
CDR3: ASSPRPDSSYEQY

V: TRBV5-1
J: TRBJ2-5
CDR3: ASSPDRSEETQY

V: TRBV12-3/TRBV12-4
J: TRBJ2-5
CDR3: ASSFNRGRGETQY

V: TRBV28
J: TRBJ2-5
CDR3: ASSFGGFRETQY

V: TRBV15
J: TRBJ2-7
CDR3: ATSRERASGAIYEQY

V: TRBV9
J: TRBJ1-4
CDR3: ASSVGGTQGEKLF

V: TRBV7-2
J: TRBJ1-6
CDR3: ASSFGGGWYSPLH

V: TRBV7-9
J: TRBJ2-1
CDR3: ATLGRGITYNEQF

V: TRBV20-1
J: TRBJ1-5
CDR3: SAFRDISNQPQH

V: TRBV6-1
J: TRBJ1-1
CDR3: ATSPPGRVNTEAF

V: TRBV29-1
J: TRBJ2-1
CDR3: SVATYNEQF